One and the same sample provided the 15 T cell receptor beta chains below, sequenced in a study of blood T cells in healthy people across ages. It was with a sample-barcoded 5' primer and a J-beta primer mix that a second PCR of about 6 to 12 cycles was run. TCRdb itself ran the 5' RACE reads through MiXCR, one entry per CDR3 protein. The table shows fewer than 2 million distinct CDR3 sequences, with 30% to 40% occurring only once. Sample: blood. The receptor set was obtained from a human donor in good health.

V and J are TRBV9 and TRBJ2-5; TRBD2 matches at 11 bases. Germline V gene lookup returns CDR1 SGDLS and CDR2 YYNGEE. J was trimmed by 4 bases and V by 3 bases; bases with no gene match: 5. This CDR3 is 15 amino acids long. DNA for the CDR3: TGTGCCAGCAGCGCGTTCCTAGCGGGGGGAGAGACCCAGTACTTC. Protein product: CASSAFLAGGETQYF.

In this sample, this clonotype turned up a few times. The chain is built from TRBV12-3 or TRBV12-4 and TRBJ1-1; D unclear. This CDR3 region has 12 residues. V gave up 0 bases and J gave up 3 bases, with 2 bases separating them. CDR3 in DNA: TGTGCCAGCAGTTTAGCTTACACTGAAGCTTTCTTT. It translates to CASSLAYTEAFF.

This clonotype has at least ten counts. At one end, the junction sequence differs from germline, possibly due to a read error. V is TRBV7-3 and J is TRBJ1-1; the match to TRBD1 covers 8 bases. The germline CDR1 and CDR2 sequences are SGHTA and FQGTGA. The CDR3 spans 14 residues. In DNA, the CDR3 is TGCGCCAGCAGCAGGGGGCAGGGGAACACTGAAGCTTTCTTT. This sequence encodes CASSRGQGNTEAFF.

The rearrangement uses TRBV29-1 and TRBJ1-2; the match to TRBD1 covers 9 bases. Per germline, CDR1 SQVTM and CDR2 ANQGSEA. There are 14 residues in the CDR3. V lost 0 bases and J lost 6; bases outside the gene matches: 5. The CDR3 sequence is CSVEEWDRANGYTF. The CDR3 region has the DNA TGCAGCGTTGAAGAATGGGACAGGGCAAATGGCTACACCTTC.

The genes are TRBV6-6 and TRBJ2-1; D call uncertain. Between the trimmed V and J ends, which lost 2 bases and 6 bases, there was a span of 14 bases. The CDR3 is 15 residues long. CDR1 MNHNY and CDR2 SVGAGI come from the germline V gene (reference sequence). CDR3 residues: CASSYPGLTRNEQFF. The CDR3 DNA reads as TGTGCCAGCAGTTACCCAGGTTTGACTCGCAATGAGCAGTTCTTC.

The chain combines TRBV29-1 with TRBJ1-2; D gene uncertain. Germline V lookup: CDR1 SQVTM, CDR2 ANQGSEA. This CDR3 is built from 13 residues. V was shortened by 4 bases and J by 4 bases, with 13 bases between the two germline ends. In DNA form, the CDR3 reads TGCAGCGTTGGTGAGGACTATATCTATGGCTACACCTTC. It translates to CSVGEDYIYGYTF.

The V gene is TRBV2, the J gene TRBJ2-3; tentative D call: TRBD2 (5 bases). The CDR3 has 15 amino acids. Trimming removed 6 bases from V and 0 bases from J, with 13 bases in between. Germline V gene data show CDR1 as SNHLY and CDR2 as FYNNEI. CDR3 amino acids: CASSRRETSTDTQYF. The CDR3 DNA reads TGTGCCAGCAGCCGACGGGAAACTAGCACAGATACGCAGTATTTT. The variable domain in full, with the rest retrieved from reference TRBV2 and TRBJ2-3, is EPEVTQTPSHQVTQMGQEVILRCVPISNHLYFYWYRQILGQKVEFLVSFYNNEISEKSEIFDDQFSVERPDGSNFTLKIRSTKLEDSAMYFCASSRRETSTDTQYFGPGTRLTVL.

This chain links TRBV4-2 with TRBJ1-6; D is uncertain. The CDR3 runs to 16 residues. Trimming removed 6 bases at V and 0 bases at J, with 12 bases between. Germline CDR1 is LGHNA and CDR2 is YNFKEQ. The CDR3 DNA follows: TGTGCCAGCAGGGCCGACTGGAGCTCCTATAATTCACCCCTCCACTTT. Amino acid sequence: CASRADWSSYNSPLHF.

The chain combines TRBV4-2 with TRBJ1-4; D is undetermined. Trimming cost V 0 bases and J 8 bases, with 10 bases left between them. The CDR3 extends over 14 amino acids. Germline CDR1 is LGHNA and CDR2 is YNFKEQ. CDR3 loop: CASSQDNMGEKLFF. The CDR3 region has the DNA TGTGCCAGCAGCCAAGATAATATGGGGGAAAAACTGTTTTTT.

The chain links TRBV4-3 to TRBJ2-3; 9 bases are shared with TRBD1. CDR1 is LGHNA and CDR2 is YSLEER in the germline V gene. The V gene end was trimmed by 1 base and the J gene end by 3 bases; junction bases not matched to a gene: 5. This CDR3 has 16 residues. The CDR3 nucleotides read TGCGCCAGCAGCCAAGGGACAGGGGATCTGACAGATACGCAGTATTTT. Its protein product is CASSQGTGDLTDTQYF.

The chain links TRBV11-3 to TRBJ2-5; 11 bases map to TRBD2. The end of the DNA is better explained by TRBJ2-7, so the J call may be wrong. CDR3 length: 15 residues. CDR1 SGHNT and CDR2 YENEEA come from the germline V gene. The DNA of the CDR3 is TGTGCCAGCAGCTCGGGACTAGCGGCCGGCTACGAGCAGTACTTC. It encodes CASSSGLAAGYEQYF.

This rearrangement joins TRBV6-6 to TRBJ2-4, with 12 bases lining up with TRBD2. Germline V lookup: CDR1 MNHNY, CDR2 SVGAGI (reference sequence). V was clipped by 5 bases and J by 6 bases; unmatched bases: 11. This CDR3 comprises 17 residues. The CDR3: CASSPSYLAGGGNIQYF. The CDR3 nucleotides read TGTGCCAGCAGTCCCTCGTACCTAGCGGGGGGGGGAAACATTCAGTACTTC.

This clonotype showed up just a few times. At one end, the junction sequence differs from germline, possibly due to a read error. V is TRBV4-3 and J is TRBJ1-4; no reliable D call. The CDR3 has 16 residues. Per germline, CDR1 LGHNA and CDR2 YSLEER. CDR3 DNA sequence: TGCGCCAGCAGCCAAGATCTTTCGCCGTCAGGTGAAAAACGGTTTTTT. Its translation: CASSQDLSPSGEKRFF.

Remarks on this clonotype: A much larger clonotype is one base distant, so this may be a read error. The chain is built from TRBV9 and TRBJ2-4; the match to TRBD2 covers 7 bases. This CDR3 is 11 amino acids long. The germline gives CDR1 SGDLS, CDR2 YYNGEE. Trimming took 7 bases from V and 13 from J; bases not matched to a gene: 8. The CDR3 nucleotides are TGTGCCAGCGGGGGGGGAAATGAGCAGTACTTC. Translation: CASGGGNEQYF.

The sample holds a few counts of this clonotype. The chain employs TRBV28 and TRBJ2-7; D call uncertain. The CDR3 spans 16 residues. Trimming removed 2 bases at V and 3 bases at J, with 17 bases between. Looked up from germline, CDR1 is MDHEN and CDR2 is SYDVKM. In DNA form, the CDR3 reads TGTGCCAGCAGTTTAGTTCGTGGTCTAAACCGCTACGAGCAGTACTTC. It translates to CASSLVRGLNRYEQYF. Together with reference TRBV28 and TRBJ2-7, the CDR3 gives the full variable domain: DVKVTQSSRYLVKRTGEKVFLECVQDMDHENMFWYRQDPGLGLRLIYFSYDVKMKEKGDIPEGYSVSREKKERFSLILESASTNQTSMYLCASSLVRGLNRYEQYFGPGTRLTVT.